The rows below give T cell receptor beta chains drawn from one sample of a study of shared clonotypes between healthy human individuals. Data came from immunoSEQ multiplex PCR; TCRdb stores just in-frame clones and leaves some out. The table has 1,400,000 or so clones, around 98.5% seen once. Sequencing input: naive CD4+ T cells sorted from blood. Receptors originate from a man aged 30 to 39 in good health. Both conserved end residues are part of each CDR3. The order of the fields is V gene, J gene, CDR3 protein.

TRBV19	TRBJ2-7	CASRVTGGEQYF
TRBV5-1	TRBJ2-7	CASSLETGFYEQYF
TRBV5-1	TRBJ2-5	CASAPGQGSKETQYF
TRBV5-5	TRBJ1-4	CASNSRDRNEKLFF
TRBV21-1	TRBJ1-3	CASSKAPGPSGNTIYF
TRBV30	TRBJ2-3	CAWSVLDYTQYF
TRBV10-2	TRBJ1-5	CASNPRVSNQPQHF
TRBV30	TRBJ1-3	CAWARRISTIYF
TRBV10-1	TRBJ2-1	CASSDFRGVGSSYNEQFF
TRBV6-5	TRBJ2-2	CASSYLLSGELFF